The next 12 T cell receptor beta chains were all read from a single sample in a study of regulatory T cells in long-lasting Graves disease. According to the study, TCR beta libraries were built with iRepertoire HTBI primers and CDR3-region Arm-PCR. TCRdb reanalysed the multiplex PCR reads using MiXCR and keeps one entry per CDR3 protein. Of some 230,000 distinct CDR3 sequences in the sample, approximately 16% were seen once. As to time point: newly diagnosed GD, antithyroid drugs for less than 3 months. RNA extracted from PBMCs served as the sequencing template. Sequencing was performed on peripheral blood mononuclear cells (PBMCs), taken at new diagnosis, from a patient treated with antithyroid drugs. The receptors stem from a female donor with Graves disease.

The CDR3 protein is CASSPPARIGELFF. CDR3 sequence (DNA): TGTGCCAGCAGTCCCCCAGCTCGCATCGGGGAGCTGTTTTTT. The rearrangement links TRBV28 to TRBJ2-2; D is undetermined. V gave up 5 bases and J gave up 7 bases, with 14 bases separating them. The CDR3 contains 14 residues. Looked up from germline, CDR1 is MDHEN and CDR2 is SYDVKM.

This clonotype was seen many times. The chain's CDR3 is CASSRTGGNSPLHF. CDR3 nucleotides: TGTGCCAGCAGTCGGACAGGGGGCAATTCACCCCTCCACTTT. This sequence joins TRBV12-3 or TRBV12-4 and TRBJ1-6; 11 nucleotides line up with TRBD1. The CDR3 length is 14 residues. V lost 5 bases and J lost 7; bases outside the gene matches: 1.

There are a few counts of this clonotype. The chain links TRBV7-2 to TRBJ2-2, with 9 bases lining up with TRBD2. There are 18 residues in the CDR3. V shed 1 base and J 3 bases; nucleotides not matched to a gene: 9. Per the germline V gene, CDR1 is SGHTA and CDR2 is FQGNSA. The CDR3 protein is CASSLEGRGRAHTGELFF. The CDR3 DNA follows: TGTGCCAGCAGCTTAGAAGGACGCGGGAGGGCCCACACCGGGGAGCTGTTTTTT.

At least ten counts were recorded for this clonotype. The chain recombines TRBV28 with TRBJ1-6; no clear D. This CDR3 is 11 amino acids long. V gave up 6 bases and J gave up 3 bases, with 0 bases separating them. From germline, CDR1 is MDHEN and CDR2 SYDVKM. In DNA form, the CDR3 reads TGTGCCAGCAGCTATAATTCACCCCTCCACTTT. Its protein product is CASSYNSPLHF.

This clonotype has a single count. A much larger clone differs by one base, so this may be a read error. The V call is TRBV3-1, the J call TRBJ2-5; D unresolved. CDR3 length equals 12 residues. Germline CDR1 is LGHDT and CDR2 is YNNKEL (reference sequence). CDR3 sequence: CASSQDYHEQCF. DNA for the CDR3: TGTGCCAGCAGCCAAGATTACCACGAGCAGTGCTTC.

This clonotype was observed at least ten times. The chain has TRBV3-1 and TRBJ2-5; 14 bases map to TRBD2. CDR1 and CDR2 (germline): LGHDT, YNNKEL (reference sequence). This CDR3 contains 18 residues. Trimming cost V 4 bases and J 4 bases; bases outside gene matches: 11. CDR3 in amino acids: CASSPGTSGSYSGETQYF. The CDR3 coding sequence is TGTGCCAGCAGCCCCGGGACTAGCGGGAGTTATTCGGGAGAGACCCAGTACTTC.

In this sample, this clonotype turned up many times. Here the CDR3 reads CASSPGQNYNSPLHF. The CDR3 DNA reads as TGTGCCAGCAGTCCGGGACAGAATTATAATTCACCCCTCCACTTT. The V call is TRBV28, the J call TRBJ1-6; TRBD1 agrees at 7 bases. V gave up 5 bases and J gave up 4 bases; unmatched junction bases: 5. The CDR3 has 15 amino acids. Germline CDR1 MDHEN, CDR2 SYDVKM. The full variable domain, completed using reference TRBV28 and TRBJ1-6, is DVKVTQSSRYLVKRTGEKVFLECVQDMDHENMFWYRQDPGLGLRLIYFSYDVKMKEKGDIPEGYSVSREKKERFSLILESASTNQTSMYLCASSPGQNYNSPLHFGNGTRLTVT.

There are many counts of this clonotype. A much larger clone sits a single nucleotide away, making a read error possible. The chain couples TRBV28 to TRBJ2-5; a weak D match, TRBD1 (6 bases). The V and J ends lost 6 bases and 5 bases respectively, with 10 bases between them. The length of the CDR3 is 12 residues. Germline lookup yields CDR1 MDHEN and CDR2 SYDVKM. The CDR3 DNA follows: TGTGCCAGCAGACAGGGAAGGGAGACCCAGTACTTC. Residues: CASRQGRETQYF.

In this sample, this clonotype turned up many times. The chain uses TRBV12-3 or TRBV12-4 and TRBJ1-1, with D possibly matching TRBD1 (5 bases). The CDR3 length is 14 residues. The germline V and J ends were trimmed by 3 bases and 4 bases, with 12 bases remaining between them. The CDR3 bases are TGTGCCAGCAGTTTCCCAGGGAGAAGCACTGAAGCTTTCTTT. Residues: CASSFPGRSTEAFF.

The chain joins TRBV12-3 or TRBV12-4 to TRBJ2-3; 10 bases are shared with TRBD1. This CDR3 has 14 amino acids. With V trimmed by 5 bases and J by 5 bases, 4 bases remained unmatched. The CDR3 nucleotides are TGTGCCAGCAGTCCCCGGACAGGGGGAGATACGCAGTATTTT. This codes for CASSPRTGGDTQYF.

Ten or more counts support this clonotype. The V call is TRBV19, the J call TRBJ2-6, with TRBD2 matching 7 bases. CDR3 length: 17 residues. V was pared by 5 bases and J by 2 bases, with 9 bases of the junction left unmatched. Germline V lookup: CDR1 LNHDA, CDR2 SQIVND (reference sequence). The CDR3 sequence: CASSLGEGFPGANVLTF. The CDR3 nucleotides read TGTGCCAGTAGTTTAGGGGAGGGGTTTCCTGGGGCCAACGTCCTGACTTTC.

CDR3 region: CASSNRQGSGNTIYF. The CDR3 DNA sequence: TGTGCCAGCAGCAACCGACAGGGGTCTGGAAACACCATATATTTT. The chain uses TRBV7-2 and TRBJ1-3, with TRBD1 matching over 8 bases. The J segment lost 1 base and the V segment lost 5 bases, leaving 4 bases of the junction unmatched. The CDR3 has 15 amino acids. Germline CDR1 is SGHTA and CDR2 is FQGNSA.